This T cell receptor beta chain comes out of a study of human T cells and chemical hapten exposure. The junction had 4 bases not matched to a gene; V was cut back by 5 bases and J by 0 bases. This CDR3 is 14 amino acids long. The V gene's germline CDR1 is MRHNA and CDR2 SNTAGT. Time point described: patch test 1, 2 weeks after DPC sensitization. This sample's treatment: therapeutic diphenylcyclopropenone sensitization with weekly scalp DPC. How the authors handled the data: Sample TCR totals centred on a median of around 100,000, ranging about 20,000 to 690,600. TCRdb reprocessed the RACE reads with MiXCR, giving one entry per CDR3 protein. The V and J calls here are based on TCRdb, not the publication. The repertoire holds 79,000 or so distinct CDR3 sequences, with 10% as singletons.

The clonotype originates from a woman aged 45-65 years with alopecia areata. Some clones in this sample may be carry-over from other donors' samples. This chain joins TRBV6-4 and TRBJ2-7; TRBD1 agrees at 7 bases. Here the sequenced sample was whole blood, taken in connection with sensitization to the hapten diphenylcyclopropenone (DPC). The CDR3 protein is CASSQTGSSYEQYF. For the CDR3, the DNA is TGTGCCAGCAGTCAGACAGGGAGCTCCTACGAGCAGTACTTC.